The T cell receptor (beta chain) under discussion was sequenced for a study of vaccination and CD4 T cells after COVID-19. Study at large: Ranging from 14 to 241, the interval between dose two and post-vaccine sampling had a median of roughly 10 weeks. From HCoV-229E, HCoV-OC43, HCoV-NL63 and SARS-CoV-2, overlapping spike peptides were used to stimulate the cells.

A remark on this clonotype: Its specificity is not known.

The CDR3 sequence is 13 residues long. CDR1 is MNHEY, CDR2 SMNVEV, per germline (reference sequence). Trimming took 6 bases from V and 6 from J, leaving 12 bases between them. Treatment indicated: approximately 11-day PBMC culture with coronavirus spike peptide pools or control peptides (ViraFEST assay). Whole-study results and caveats: Spike mono-reactive status applied to 304 of 307 vaccine-specific clones in convalescent patients.

Sequencing of DNA taken from cultured CD4+ T cells relied on the Oncomine TCR Beta short-read assay. Genomic DNA was drawn out of CD4+ T cells grown in culture. TCRdb re-derived calls from the PCR reads in MiXCR, one entry per CDR3 protein. Of 15,000 to 20,000 distinct CDR3 sequences listed, roughly 55% are singletons. Sequenced material: CD4+ T cells from blood, cultured in vitro. This receptor was identified in a human donor who had recovered from COVID-19. The gene calls are TRBV27 and TRBJ1-5; tentatively, D is TRBD1 (6 bases). This CDR3 reads CASRNRAAQPQHF. The CDR3 DNA reads TGTGCCAGCAGGAACAGGGCGGCTCAGCCCCAGCATTTT.